Below are 18 T cell receptor beta chains sequenced from a single sample in a study of T cells in Graves' hyperthyroidism and ophthalmopathy. Researchers amplified the TCR beta CDR3 regions from RNA transcripts. A set of HTBI primers served as the primers for a first-round RT-PCR of the TCR CDR3. TCRdb reanalysed the multiplex PCR reads using MiXCR and keeps one entry per CDR3 protein. The sample has roughly 500,000 distinct CDR3 sequences; over 45% are singletons. Sample: peripheral blood or thyroid tissue (not recorded which). The receptors stem from an adult woman with Graves' disease, either hyperthyroidism or ophthalmopathy (not recorded which).

The V gene is TRBV7-9, the J gene TRBJ2-5; TRBD2 is a possible D gene (5 bases). The V end lost 4 bases, the J end lost 4 bases, and 22 bases lay between the germline ends. Germline CDR1 SEHNR, CDR2 FQNEAQ (reference sequence). This CDR3 has 17 residues. This CDR3 is CASSSLGERIGGETQYF. CDR3 nucleotide sequence: TGTGCCAGCAGCTCTCTGGGAGAAAGAATTGGAGGAGAGACCCAGTACTTC.

The chain uses TRBV7-2 and TRBJ1-1; a weak D match, TRBD1 (5 bases). This CDR3 region has 14 residues. CDR1 is SGHTA and CDR2 is FQGNSA in the germline V gene. Trimming left V 5 bases short and J 11 bases short, with 21 bases between. The CDR3 region is CASSLGVLSWGAFF. CDR3 DNA: TGTGCCAGCAGCCTAGGGGTTTTGAGCTGGGGGGCTTTCTTT.

This sequence joins TRBV6-1 and TRBJ1-5; D possibly corresponds to TRBD1 (5 bases). CDR1 and CDR2 from the germline V gene are MNHNS and SASEGT. This CDR3 contains 15 residues. Deletions cut 4 bases from V and 4 bases from J, with 14 bases between. CDR3 residues: CASSGLGTGNQPQHF. The CDR3 region has the DNA TGTGCCAGCAGTGGACTAGGGACGGGGAATCAGCCCCAGCATTTT.

This clonotype was found many times. V usage is TRBV5-1 and J usage is TRBJ2-7; D unclear. The CDR3 length is 13 residues. Germline values: CDR1 SGHRS, CDR2 YFSETQ. V was shortened by 5 bases and J by 0 bases, with 9 bases between the two germline ends. CDR3 in amino acids: CASRIGFSYEQYF. In DNA form, the CDR3 reads TGCGCCAGCAGGATAGGCTTCTCCTACGAGCAGTACTTC.

With regard to this clonotype: This clone may be a read error of a much larger clone one base away. V is TRBV20-1 and J is TRBJ2-5; no firm D call. The CDR3 extends over 12 amino acids. V was cut by 8 bases and J by 2 bases, with 12 bases left in between. Germline V CDR1 and CDR2: DFQATT, SNEGSKA (reference sequence). The CDR3 region is CSISASQETQYF. In DNA, the CDR3 is TGCAGTATCTCGGCCTCGCAAGAGACCCAGTACTTC.

Comments on this clonotype: A single base separates this from a much larger clone, so it may be a read error. The chain has TRBV7-6 and TRBJ2-5, with D possibly being TRBD2 (6 bases). The CDR3 contains 14 residues. CDR1 is SGHVS and CDR2 is FNYEAQ in the germline V gene. Trimming removed 6 bases from V and 7 bases from J, with 18 bases in between. The CDR3 loop reads CASRGGGPPWTQYF. The CDR3 coding sequence is TGTGCCAGCAGGGGTGGAGGGCCCCCTTGGACCCAGTACTTC.

The chain is built from TRBV2 and TRBJ1-5; 8 positions agree with TRBD1. The CDR3 is 14 residues long. Germline loops: CDR1 SNHLY, CDR2 FYNNEI. J lost 9 bases, V lost 7 bases, and 11 bases had no gene match. Here the CDR3 reads CASTEDRVDRPQHF. In nucleotides, the CDR3 is TGTGCCAGCACCGAGGACAGGGTAGATCGGCCCCAGCATTTT. Full variable domain (outside the CDR3, taken from reference TRBV2 and TRBJ1-5): EPEVTQTPSHQVTQMGQEVILRCVPISNHLYFYWYRQILGQKVEFLVSFYNNEISEKSEIFDDQFSVERPDGSNFTLKIRSTKLEDSAMYFCASTEDRVDRPQHFGDGTRLSIL.

This rearrangement joins TRBV6-5 to TRBJ2-7; TRBD1 agrees at 10 bases. Trimming removed 5 bases from V and 0 bases from J; junction bases left unmatched: 1. CDR3 length: 14 amino acids. The germline gives CDR1 MNHEY, CDR2 SVGAGI. The CDR3 loop is CASSDRGPSYEQYF. CDR3 DNA sequence: TGTGCCAGCAGTGACAGGGGGCCCTCCTACGAGCAGTACTTC.

The chain joins TRBV7-8 to TRBJ2-7; 10 nucleotides align to TRBD1. Trimming removed 5 bases from V and 10 bases from J; junction bases left unmatched: 14. There are 15 residues in the CDR3. Germline loops: CDR1 SGHVS, CDR2 FQNEAQ. CDR3 nucleotide sequence: TGTGCCAGCAGCCGACAGGGGGCGGGAGAGGCTACCCAGTACTTC. Its protein is CASSRQGAGEATQYF.

This sequence joins TRBV4-2 and TRBJ1-6; D unresolved. CDR1 LGHNA and CDR2 YNFKEQ come from the germline V gene. The CDR3 sequence is 16 residues long. The germline V and J ends were trimmed by 0 bases and 6 bases, with 12 bases remaining between them. CDR3 loop: CASSQDPPRANSPLHF. In DNA form, the CDR3 reads TGTGCCAGCAGCCAAGACCCCCCCCGGGCTAATTCACCCCTCCACTTT.

The V and J genes are TRBV29-1 and TRBJ2-1; a possible D gene is TRBD1 (5 bases). Germline V gene sequence: CDR1 SQVTM, CDR2 ANQGSEA. V was cut by 0 bases and J by 8 bases, with 14 bases left in between. The CDR3 spans 14 residues. The CDR3 here is CSVEDQGMTDEQFF. As DNA, the CDR3 is TGCAGCGTTGAAGATCAGGGCATGACTGATGAGCAGTTCTTC.

The sample holds a few counts of this clonotype. This sequence joins TRBV7-2 and TRBJ2-5; weak D call: TRBD2 (6 bases). This CDR3 comprises 14 residues. Trimming took 3 bases from V and 4 from J, leaving 12 bases between them. Germline V lookup: CDR1 SGHTA, CDR2 FQGNSA. The CDR3 DNA follows: TGTGCCAGCAGCTTCCAGGGCGGGACAGAGACCCAGTACTTC. This codes for CASSFQGGTETQYF.

The chain is built from TRBV11-2 and TRBJ2-1; 9 bases are a match to TRBD2. CDR1 is SGHAT, CDR2 FQNNGV, per germline. This CDR3 spans 15 amino acids. V trimming: 4 bases; J trimming: 5 bases; junction bases outside the gene matches: 6. This CDR3 reads CASSYTSGFHNEQFF. The CDR3 DNA reads as TGTGCCAGCAGCTACACTAGCGGGTTCCACAATGAGCAGTTCTTC.

V and J are TRBV10-3 and TRBJ2-5, with TRBD1 as a possible D gene (5 bases). Trimming shortened V by 3 bases and J by 11 bases, and 10 bases separated the two germline ends. The V gene's germline CDR1 is ENHRY and CDR2 SYGVKD. CDR3 length: 11 residues. CDR3 nucleotide sequence: TGTGCCATCAGTGAAGAGGCAGGGCAGTACTTC. Its translation: CAISEEAGQYF.

Many counts were recorded for this clonotype. Here the CDR3 DNA reads TGTGCCAGCAAGTTAGGGCAGGGGGATCAGCCCCAGCATTTT. This gives the protein CASKLGQGDQPQHF. The rearrangement uses TRBV6-1 and TRBJ1-5; TRBD1 agrees at 7 bases. The CDR3 is 14 residues long. The germline gives CDR1 MNHNS, CDR2 SASEGT. V lost 7 bases to trimming and J lost 5 bases; unmatched junction nucleotides: 8.

This clonotype was seen at least ten times. The chain couples TRBV7-8 to TRBJ2-2; 10 positions match TRBD2. J lost 2 bases, V lost 5 bases, and 11 bases had no gene match. The CDR3 sequence is 18 residues long. The germline gives CDR1 SGHVS, CDR2 FQNEAQ. The CDR3 DNA reads TGTGCCAGCAGCCCGCTACGGACTAGCGGAGCCAACACCGGGGAGCTGTTTTTT. Its translation is CASSPLRTSGANTGELFF.

Turning to this clonotype: One junction end disagrees with the germline gene, perhaps due to a read error. The gene calls are TRBV7-9 and TRBJ2-7; 12 nucleotides align to TRBD2. Germline CDR1 is SEHNR and CDR2 is FQNEAQ (reference sequence). This CDR3 is built from 17 residues. The CDR3 sequence: CASSQVGLAGSSYEQYF. CDR3 in DNA: TGCGCCAGCAGCCAAGTTGGACTAGCGGGGTCCTCCTACGAGCAGTACTTC.

Here the CDR3 DNA reads TGCAGCGTTTCAGAACACGAGCAGTACTTC. Translation gives CSVSEHEQYF. V gene TRBV29-1 combines with J gene TRBJ2-7; unclear D gene. Trimming removed 5 bases at V and 5 bases at J, with 7 bases between. Germline V lookup: CDR1 SQVTM, CDR2 ANQGSEA. This CDR3 contains 10 residues.